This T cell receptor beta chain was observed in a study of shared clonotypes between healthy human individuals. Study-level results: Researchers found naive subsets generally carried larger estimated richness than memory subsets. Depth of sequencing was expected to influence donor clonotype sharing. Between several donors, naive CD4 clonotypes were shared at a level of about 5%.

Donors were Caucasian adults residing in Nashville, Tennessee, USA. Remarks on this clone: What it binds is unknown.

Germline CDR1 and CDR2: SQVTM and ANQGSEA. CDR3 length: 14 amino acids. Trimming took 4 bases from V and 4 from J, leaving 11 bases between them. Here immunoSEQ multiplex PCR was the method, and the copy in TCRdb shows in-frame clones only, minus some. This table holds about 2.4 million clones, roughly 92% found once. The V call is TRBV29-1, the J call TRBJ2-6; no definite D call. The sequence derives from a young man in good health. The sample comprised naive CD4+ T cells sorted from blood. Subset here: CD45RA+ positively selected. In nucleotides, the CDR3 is TGCAGCGTTGCCGAGACTTGGGGGGCCAACGTCCTGACTTTC. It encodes CSVAETWGANVLTF. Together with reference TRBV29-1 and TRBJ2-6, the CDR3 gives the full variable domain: SAVISQKPSRDICQRGTSLTIQCQVDSQVTMMFWYRQQPGQSLTLIATANQGSEATYESGFVIDKFPISRPNLTFSTLTVSNMSPEDSSIYLCSVAETWGANVLTFGAGSRLTVL.